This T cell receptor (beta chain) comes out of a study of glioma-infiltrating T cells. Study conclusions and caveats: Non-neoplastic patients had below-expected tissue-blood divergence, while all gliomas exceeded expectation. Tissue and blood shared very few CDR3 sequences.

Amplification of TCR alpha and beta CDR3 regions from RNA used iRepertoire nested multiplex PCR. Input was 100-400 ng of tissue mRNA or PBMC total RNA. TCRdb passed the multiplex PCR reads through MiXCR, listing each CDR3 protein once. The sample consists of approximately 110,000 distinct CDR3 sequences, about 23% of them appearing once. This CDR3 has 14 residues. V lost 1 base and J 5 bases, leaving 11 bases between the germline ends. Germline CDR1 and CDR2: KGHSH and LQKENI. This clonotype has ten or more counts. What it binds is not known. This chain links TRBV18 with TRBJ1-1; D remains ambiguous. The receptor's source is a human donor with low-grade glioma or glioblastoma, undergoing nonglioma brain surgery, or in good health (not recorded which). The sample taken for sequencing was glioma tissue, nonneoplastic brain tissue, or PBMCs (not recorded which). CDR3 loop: CASSPRAAATEAFF. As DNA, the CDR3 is TGTGCCAGCTCACCACGGGCAGCAGCGACTGAAGCTTTCTTT.